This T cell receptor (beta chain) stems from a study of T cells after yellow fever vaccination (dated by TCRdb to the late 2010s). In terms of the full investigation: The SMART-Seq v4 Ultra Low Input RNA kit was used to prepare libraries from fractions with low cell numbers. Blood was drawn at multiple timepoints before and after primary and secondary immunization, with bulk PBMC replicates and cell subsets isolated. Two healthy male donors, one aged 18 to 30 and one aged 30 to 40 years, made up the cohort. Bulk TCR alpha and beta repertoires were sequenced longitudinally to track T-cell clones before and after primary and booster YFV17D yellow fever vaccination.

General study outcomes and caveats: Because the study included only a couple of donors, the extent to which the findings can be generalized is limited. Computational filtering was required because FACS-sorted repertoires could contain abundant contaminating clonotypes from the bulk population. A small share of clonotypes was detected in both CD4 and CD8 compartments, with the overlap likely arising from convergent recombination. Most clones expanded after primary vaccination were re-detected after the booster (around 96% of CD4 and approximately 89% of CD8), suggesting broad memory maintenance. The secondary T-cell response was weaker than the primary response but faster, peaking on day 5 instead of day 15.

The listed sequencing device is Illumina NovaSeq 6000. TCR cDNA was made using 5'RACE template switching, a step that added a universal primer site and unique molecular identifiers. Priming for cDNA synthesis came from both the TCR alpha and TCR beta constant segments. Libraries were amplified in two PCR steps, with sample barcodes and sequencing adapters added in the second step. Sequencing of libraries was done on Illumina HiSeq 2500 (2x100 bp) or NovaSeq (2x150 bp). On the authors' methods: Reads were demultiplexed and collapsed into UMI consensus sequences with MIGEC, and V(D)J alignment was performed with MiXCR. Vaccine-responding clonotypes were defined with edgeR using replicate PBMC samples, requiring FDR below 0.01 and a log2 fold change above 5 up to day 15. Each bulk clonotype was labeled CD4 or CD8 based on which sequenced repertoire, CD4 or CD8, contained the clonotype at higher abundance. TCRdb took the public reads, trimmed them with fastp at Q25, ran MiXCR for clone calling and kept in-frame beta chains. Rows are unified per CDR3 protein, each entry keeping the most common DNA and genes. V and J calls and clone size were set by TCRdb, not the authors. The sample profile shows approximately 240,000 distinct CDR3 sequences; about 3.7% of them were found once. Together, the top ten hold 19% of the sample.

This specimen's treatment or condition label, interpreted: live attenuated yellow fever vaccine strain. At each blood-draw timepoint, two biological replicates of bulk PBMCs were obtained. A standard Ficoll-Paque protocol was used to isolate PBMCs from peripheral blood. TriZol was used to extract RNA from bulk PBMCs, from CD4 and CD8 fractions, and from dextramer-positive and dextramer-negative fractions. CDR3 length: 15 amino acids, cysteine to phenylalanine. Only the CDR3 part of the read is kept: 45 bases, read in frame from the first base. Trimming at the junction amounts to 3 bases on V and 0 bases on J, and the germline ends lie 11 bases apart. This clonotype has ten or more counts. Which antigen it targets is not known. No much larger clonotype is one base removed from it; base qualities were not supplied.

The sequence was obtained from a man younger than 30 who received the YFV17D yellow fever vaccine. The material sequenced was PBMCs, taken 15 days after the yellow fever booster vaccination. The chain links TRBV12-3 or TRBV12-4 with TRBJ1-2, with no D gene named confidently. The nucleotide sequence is TGTGCCAGCAGTTTTGCCCCGGAGGCTAACTATGGCTACACCTTC. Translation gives CASSFAPEANYGYTF.